The entry below gives a single TCR beta chain sequence along with its context. As yet, its antigen is unknown. CDR3 length: 15 amino acids. Trimming at V came to 7 bases and at J to 3 bases, leaving 9 bases not matched to a gene. The V gene's germline CDR1 is PRHDT and CDR2 FYEKMQ (reference sequence). The data belong to a study of cytomegalovirus exposure and HLA in healthy donors. Study conclusions and caveats: In vitro data verified three CMV-associated chains as specific for CMV antigens. In a later analysis, TCR beta V- and J-gene trimming was associated with a missense DCLRE1C variant. Cytomegalovirus-associated status was assigned to roughly 160 TCR beta chains.

Use of 60 Vbeta and 13 Jbeta primers characterized the PCR. The table came from immunoSEQ multiplex PCR; TCRdb's copy has only in-frame clones and leaves some out. The table includes 150,000 to 200,000 clones, approximately 80% detected once. The sequencing sample was made of PBMCs. The chain recombines TRBV13 with TRBJ1-3, with 7 bases fitting TRBD1. The TCR originated in a young man in good health and CMV-seropositive. CDR3 protein: CASTLDRVFGNTIYF. CDR3 nucleotide sequence: TGTGCCAGCACTCTCGACAGGGTTTTTGGAAACACCATATATTTT. Full variable domain (rest looked up from reference TRBV13 and TRBJ1-3): AAGVIQSPRHLIKEKRETATLKCYPIPRHDTVYWYQQGPGQDPQFLISFYEKMQSDKGSIPDRFSAQQFSDYHSELNMSSLELGDSALYFCASTLDRVFGNTIYFGEGSWLTVV.